These T cell receptor beta chains were read from a single sample in a study of CD8 T cells in ankylosing spondylitis. Each CDR3 protein is one row after TCRdb ran MiXCR on the 5' RACE reads. The sample lists under 250,000 distinct CDR3 sequences; about 10% were seen once. Sequencing was done on a sample of blood, either unsorted or a sorted T cell fraction (not recorded which). These receptors were taken from a male donor with ankylosing spondylitis or in good health (not recorded which). Each CDR3 is given with its conserved first and last residue. D genes are given only for firm matches. Not every row has a clone size; where given, it reads once, few, many or a size class.

TRBD2	TRBV7-9	few	TRBJ2-2	CASSLRPSGSNTGELFF	TGTGCCAGCAGCTTAAGGCCTAGCGGGAGTAACACCGGGGAGCTGTTTTTT
NA	TRBV29-1	many	TRBJ2-1	CSVEDHNSFYNEQFF	TGCAGCGTTGAAGATCATAACTCCTTTTACAATGAGCAGTTCTTC
TRBD2	TRBV5-1	many	TRBJ2-5	CASSSGLAGVRKTQYF	TGCGCCAGCAGCTCCGGACTAGCGGGAGTTCGAAAGACCCAGTACTTC
TRBD2	TRBV11-2	many	TRBJ2-1	CASSSFSLTSGLSYNEQFF	TGTGCCAGCAGCTCTTTTTCCCTAACTAGCGGACTCTCCTACAATGAGCAGTTCTTC
NA	TRBV6-6	NA	TRBJ1-1	CASSYGVAAEAFF	TGTGCCAGCAGTTACGGTGTGGCAGCTGAAGCTTTCTTT
TRBD2	TRBV15	many	TRBJ2-7	CATSTGLSGRAYEQYF	TGTGCCACCAGCACTGGGTTGAGCGGGAGGGCCTACGAGCAGTACTTC
NA	TRBV5-1	many	TRBJ2-1	CASSSGGNNEQFF	TGCGCCAGCAGCTCCGGAGGAAACAATGAGCAGTTCTTC
TRBD2	TRBV27	many	TRBJ2-1	CASSLFGLAGKQFF	TGTGCCAGCAGTTTATTTGGTCTAGCGGGGAAGCAGTTCTTC
NA	TRBV28	many	TRBJ2-3	CASFTANADTQYF	TGTGCCAGCTTCACGGCGAACGCAGATACGCAGTATTTT
TRBD2	TRBV30	NA	TRBJ2-1	CAWSVRLAGVNEQFF	TGTGCCTGGAGTGTACGGCTAGCGGGAGTTAATGAGCAGTTCTTC
NA	TRBV29-1	few	TRBJ2-7	CSVVLFGTGSYEQYF	TGCAGCGTTGTGCTTTTCGGGACGGGTTCCTACGAGCAGTACTTC
NA	TRBV4-2	many	TRBJ2-6	CASSLLSGAGANVLTF	TGTGCCAGCAGTCTTCTCTCAGGTGCTGGGGCCAACGTCCTGACTTTC
NA	TRBV19	NA	TRBJ1-1	CASDPAWQSTEAFF	TGTGCCAGTGATCCAGCTTGGCAAAGCACTGAAGCTTTCTTT
NA	TRBV7-2	few	TRBJ1-6	CASRSPGGNSPLHF	TGTGCCAGCAGGTCCCCCGGGGGGAATTCACCCCTCCACTTT
TRBD1	TRBV29-1	many	TRBJ2-5	CSVEDSLTGRETQYF	TGCAGCGTTGAAGATTCTCTGACAGGGCGGGAGACCCAGTACTTC
NA	TRBV10-3	NA	TRBJ1-2	CATRSYGRVYLGYGYTF	TGTGCCACCAGGTCGTATGGCAGGGTATACCTTGGTTATGGCTACACCTTC
NA	TRBV7-3	NA	TRBJ2-3	CASSSGPYTDTQYF	TGTGCCAGCAGTTCAGGTCCCTACACAGATACGCAGTATTTT
TRBD2	TRBV28	many	TRBJ2-1	CASSLSPGTSGRYEQFF	TGTGCCAGCAGTCTCAGTCCCGGGACTAGCGGGAGGTATGAGCAGTTCTTC
NA	TRBV29-1	NA	TRBJ1-2	CSVGRVDGYTF	TGCAGCGTTGGCAGGGTTGATGGCTACACCTTC
TRBD2	TRBV6-6	NA	TRBJ2-3	CASSGTTGGGQYF	TGTGCCAGCAGTGGGACTACCGGGGGGGGGCAGTATTTT
NA	TRBV12-3/TRBV12-4	many	TRBJ1-5	CASKLTDQPQHF	TGTGCCAGCAAACTTACCGATCAGCCCCAGCATTTT
NA	TRBV11-2	few	TRBJ2-6	CASSSPLGDTSGANVLTF	TGTGCCAGCAGTTCCCCTCTGGGTGACACGAGTGGGGCCAACGTCCTGACTTTC
NA	TRBV7-2	few	TRBJ2-1	CASSFVGSTYNEQFF	TGTGCCAGCAGCTTTGTCGGGAGCACCTACAATGAGCAGTTCTTC
NA	TRBV20-1	many	TRBJ2-3	CSAFRGGVSTDTQYF	TGCAGTGCGTTCCGCGGCGGAGTGAGCACAGATACGCAGTATTTT
TRBD1	TRBV6-5	many	TRBJ1-2	CASRYQGQANYGYTF	TGTGCCAGCAGATACCAGGGACAGGCAAACTATGGCTACACCTTC
TRBD2	TRBV5-1	NA	TRBJ2-3	CASSLYFGGESLHTDTQYF	TGCGCCAGCAGCCTCTATTTTGGGGGGGAGTCACTCCACACAGATACGCAGTATTTT
NA	TRBV29-1	many	TRBJ2-7	CSVVLARSSYEQYF	TGCAGCGTTGTTCTAGCACGGAGCTCCTACGAGCAGTACTTC
TRBD2	TRBV5-1	many	TRBJ2-3	CASSIIAGELTDTQYF	TGCGCCAGCAGCATCATAGCGGGAGAGCTCACAGATACGCAGTATTTT
TRBD2	TRBV10-3	many	TRBJ2-3	CAISGLAGDLTDTQYF	TGTGCCATCAGTGGTCTGGCGGGGGACCTCACAGATACGCAGTATTTT
NA	TRBV5-6	many	TRBJ2-7	CASSYFGGLSSYEQYF	TGTGCCAGCAGTTATTTTGGGGGATTAAGCTCCTACGAGCAGTACTTC
TRBD2	TRBV20-1	NA	TRBJ2-2	CCARGPASGPNTGELFF	TGCTGTGCTAGAGGGCCTGCTAGCGGTCCAAACACCGGGGAGCTGTTTTTT
NA	TRBV20-1	many	TRBJ2-1	CSASLEGAGDYNEQFF	TGCAGTGCTAGCCTAGAAGGAGCGGGCGATTACAATGAGCAGTTCTTC
TRBD1	TRBV28	many	TRBJ2-5	CASRKTGDVKTQYF	TGTGCCAGCAGGAAAACAGGGGATGTAAAGACCCAGTACTTC
NA	TRBV11-2	NA	TRBJ2-1	CASSPRQNLPRNNEQFF	TGTGCCAGCAGCCCCAGACAGAATCTTCCTCGGAACAATGAGCAGTTCTTC
NA	TRBV12-3/TRBV12-4	few	TRBJ2-5	CASSPPREQETQYF	TGTGCCAGCAGTCCCCCCAGGGAACAAGAGACCCAGTACTTC
NA	TRBV7-2	many	TRBJ2-1	CASSLWWDNEQFF	TGTGCCAGCAGCTTATGGTGGGACAATGAGCAGTTCTTC
NA	TRBV25-1	many	TRBJ1-1	CASSEPTSTATEAFF	TGTGCCAGCAGTGAACCCACCAGTACAGCGACTGAAGCTTTCTTT
TRBD2	TRBV20-1	few	TRBJ2-5	CSWGRDGETQYF	TGCAGTTGGGGGAGGGATGGAGAGACCCAGTACTTC
NA	TRBV29-1	many	TRBJ2-5	CSVAPAQGYQETQYF	TGCAGCGTCGCCCCCGCCCAAGGATACCAAGAGACCCAGTACTTC
NA	TRBV29-1	many	TRBJ2-2	CSVPHETGNGELFF	TGCAGCGTTCCACATGAAACAGGGAACGGGGAGCTGTTTTTT
TRBD1	TRBV12-3/TRBV12-4	many	TRBJ1-2	CASRARDRISNYGYTF	TGTGCCAGCAGGGCCCGGGACAGAATCTCTAACTATGGCTACACCTTC
NA	TRBV28	few	TRBJ2-1	CASSLSRVSDEQFF	TGTGCCAGCAGTCTCTCGAGGGTTTCCGATGAGCAGTTCTTC
NA	TRBV4-2	NA	TRBJ2-1	CASSQVFSQPNEQFF	TGTGCCAGCAGCCAAGTATTTAGTCAGCCCAATGAGCAGTTCTTC
TRBD1	TRBV20-1	many	TRBJ2-1	CSARGLPKDRGQNEQFF	TGCAGTGCTAGAGGTTTGCCTAAGGACAGGGGGCAGAATGAGCAGTTCTTC
TRBD1	TRBV12-3/TRBV12-4	many	TRBJ2-7	CASSGHDRVLGEQYF	TGTGCCAGCAGTGGCCACGACAGGGTCCTCGGCGAGCAGTACTTC
TRBD2	TRBV30	few	TRBJ2-7	CAWTWTSGYYEQYF	TGTGCCTGGACCTGGACTAGCGGCTACTACGAGCAGTACTTC
NA	TRBV6-5	many	TRBJ2-7	CASSIGGYEQYF	TGTGCCAGCAGTATCGGGGGTTACGAGCAGTACTTC
TRBD1	TRBV5-1	many	TRBJ1-4	CASSLGTGYEKLFF	TGCGCCAGCAGCCTTGGGACAGGATATGAAAAACTGTTTTTT
NA	TRBV15	many	TRBJ2-5	CATSRDRTGAETQYF	TGTGCCACCAGCAGAGATCGGACGGGGGCAGAGACCCAGTACTTC
NA	TRBV7-9	few	TRBJ2-5	CASSPGAGAQETQYF	TGTGCCAGCAGCCCCGGGGCTGGGGCCCAAGAGACCCAGTACTTC
NA	TRBV7-9	NA	TRBJ2-1	CASLSLASPYNEQFF	TGTGCCAGCCTTTCTTTGGCTAGCCCCTACAATGAGCAGTTCTTC
NA	TRBV7-3	many	TRBJ1-2	CASSPTGGGTDYGYTF	TGTGCCAGCAGCCCTACGGGTGGGGGCACGGACTATGGCTACACCTTC
NA	TRBV27	many	TRBJ2-2	CASSLFQFSGELFF	TGTGCCAGCAGTTTGTTTCAATTTAGCGGGGAGCTGTTTTTT
NA	TRBV29-1	few	TRBJ1-1	CSVEGAGVNTEAFF	TGCAGCGTTGAAGGGGCAGGGGTGAACACTGAAGCTTTCTTT
NA	TRBV28	few	TRBJ2-3	CAIGMDGGADTQYF	TGTGCCATCGGGATGGACGGAGGGGCAGATACGCAGTATTTT